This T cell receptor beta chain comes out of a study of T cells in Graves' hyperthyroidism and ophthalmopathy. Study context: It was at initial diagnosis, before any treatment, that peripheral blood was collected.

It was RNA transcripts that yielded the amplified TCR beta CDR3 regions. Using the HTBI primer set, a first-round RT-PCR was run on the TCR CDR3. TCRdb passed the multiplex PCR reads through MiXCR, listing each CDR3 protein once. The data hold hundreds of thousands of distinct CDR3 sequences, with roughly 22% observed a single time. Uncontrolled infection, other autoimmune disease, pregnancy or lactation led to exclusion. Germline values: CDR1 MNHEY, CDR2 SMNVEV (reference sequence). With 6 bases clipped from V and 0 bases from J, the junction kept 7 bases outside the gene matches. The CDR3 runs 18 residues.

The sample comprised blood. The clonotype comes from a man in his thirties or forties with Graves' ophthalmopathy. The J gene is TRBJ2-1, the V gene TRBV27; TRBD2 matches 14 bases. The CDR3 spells CASRPLGLAGGSYNEQFF. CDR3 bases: TGTGCCAGCAGGCCCCTTGGACTAGCGGGAGGCTCCTACAATGAGCAGTTCTTC.